The entry below gives a single T cell receptor (beta chain) sequence along with its context. This entry is derived from a study of blood T cell repertoires in COVID-19. Repertoires were generated with immunoSEQ multiplex PCR, while TCRdb's copy carries only in-frame clones and drops some. The sample includes around 75,000 clones, about 90% seen only once; the top ten take more than 4.5%. Sequencing input: peripheral blood. This TCR derives from a man in his fifties with acute or convalescent COVID-19.

The CDR3 sequence is CAWQPTGISYEQYF. The DNA for the CDR3 is TGTGCCTGGCAGCCGACAGGGATCTCCTACGAGCAGTACTTC. V and J are TRBV30 and TRBJ2-7, with 7 bases aligning to TRBD1. CDR1 and CDR2 from the germline V gene are GTSNPN and SVGIG (reference sequence). Losses at the gene ends were 5 bases for V and 0 bases for J; bases not matched to a gene: 7. The CDR3 loop spans 14 amino acids.